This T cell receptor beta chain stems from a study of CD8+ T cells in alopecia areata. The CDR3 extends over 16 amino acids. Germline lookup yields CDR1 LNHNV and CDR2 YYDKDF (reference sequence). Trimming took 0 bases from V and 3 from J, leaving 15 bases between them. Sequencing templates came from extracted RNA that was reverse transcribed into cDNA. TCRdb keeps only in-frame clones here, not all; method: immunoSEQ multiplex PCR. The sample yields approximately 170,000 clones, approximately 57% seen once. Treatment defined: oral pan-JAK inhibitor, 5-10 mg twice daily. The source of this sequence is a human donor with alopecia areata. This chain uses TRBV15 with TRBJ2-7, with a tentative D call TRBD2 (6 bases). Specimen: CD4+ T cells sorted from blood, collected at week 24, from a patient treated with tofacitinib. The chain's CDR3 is CATSRERVGGSYEQYF. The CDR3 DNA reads TGTGCCACCAGCAGAGAGAGGGTCGGAGGGAGCTACGAGCAGTACTTC. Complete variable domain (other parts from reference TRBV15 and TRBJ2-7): DAMVIQNPRYQVTQFGKPVTLSCSQTLNHNVMYWYQQKSSQAPKLLFHYYDKDFNNEADTPDNFQSRRPNTSFCFLDIRSPGLGDTAMYLCATSRERVGGSYEQYFGPGTRLTVT.